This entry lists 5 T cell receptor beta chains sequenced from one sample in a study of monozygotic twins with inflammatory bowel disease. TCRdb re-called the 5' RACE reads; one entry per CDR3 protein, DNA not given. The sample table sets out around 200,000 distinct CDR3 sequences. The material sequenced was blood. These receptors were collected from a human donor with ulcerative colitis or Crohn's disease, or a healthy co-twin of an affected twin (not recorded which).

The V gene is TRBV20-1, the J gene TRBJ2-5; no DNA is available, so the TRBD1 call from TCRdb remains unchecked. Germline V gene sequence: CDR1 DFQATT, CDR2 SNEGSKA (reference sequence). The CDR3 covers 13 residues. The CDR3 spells CSAMTGGGETQYF.

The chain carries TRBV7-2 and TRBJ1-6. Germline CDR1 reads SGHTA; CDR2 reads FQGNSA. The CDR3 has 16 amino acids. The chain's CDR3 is CASSLEAGRGNSPLHF.

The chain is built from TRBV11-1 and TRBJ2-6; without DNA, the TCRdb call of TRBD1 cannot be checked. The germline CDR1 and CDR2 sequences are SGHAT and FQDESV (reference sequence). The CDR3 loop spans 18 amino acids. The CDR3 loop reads CASSPRAILASGANVLTF.

CDR3 sequence: CASILRRTLRTEAFF. The chain joins TRBV5-6 to TRBJ1-1. From germline, CDR1 is SGHDT and CDR2 YYEEEE. The CDR3 totals 15 residues.

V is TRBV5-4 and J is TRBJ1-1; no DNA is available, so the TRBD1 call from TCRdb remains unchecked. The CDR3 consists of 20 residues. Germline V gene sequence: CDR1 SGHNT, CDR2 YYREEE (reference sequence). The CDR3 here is CASSVDGGSLFLRANTEAFF.